This TCR beta chain was retrieved from a study of T-cell reconstitution after alpha-beta-depleted transplantation in children. This clonotype was detected ten times or more. Antigen: not known. A library of TCRbeta sequences, prepared with unique molecular identifiers, was generated. TCRdb reanalysed the PCR reads using MiXCR and keeps one entry per CDR3 protein. The sample has 280,000 or so distinct CDR3 sequences, 11% seen once. The ends lost 5 bases at V and 2 bases at J; junction bases unmatched: 10. This CDR3 has 16 amino acids. Germline-derived CDR1 and CDR2 are SGHTA and FQGNSA. The study, taken as a whole, reports: Once a year had passed after transplant, T-cell counts and diversity came mostly from newly produced T cells. Alpha-beta T cells present about two months after transplant were reported to originate from several hundred expanded graft clones. In some patients, recipient T cells and intrathymic progenitors surviving conditioning explained high day-60 diversity.

The rearrangement joins TRBV7-2 to TRBJ2-3; the match to TRBD1 covers 7 bases. This TCR came from a male patient aged 2 to 10 who had a stem cell transplant for chronic granulomatous disease, so the T cells may come from the graft donor. Sample: peripheral blood, taken 180 days after TCRalphabeta/CD19-depleted stem cell transplant. The CDR3 nucleotides are TGTGCCAGCAGCAAACACGGGACAGCCTTCACAGATACGCAGTATTTT. Protein sequence: CASSKHGTAFTDTQYF.